Each of the 6 T cell receptor beta chains below was sequenced from the same sample in a study of cytomegalovirus exposure and HLA in healthy donors. A multiplex PCR was run with 60 Vbeta primers and 13 Jbeta primers. The data were produced by immunoSEQ multiplex PCR, yet TCRdb's version contains in-frame clones alone and is incomplete. The sample has fewer than 110,000 clones; 76% are singletons. Sequenced input: PBMCs. The receptor source for this set is a man in his forties in good health and CMV-seronegative.

The J gene is TRBJ2-7, the V gene TRBV10-3; 9 bases match TRBD1. The germline V gene encodes CDR1 ENHRY and CDR2 SYGVKD. CDR3 length: 16 amino acids. J gave up 0 bases and V 4 bases, and 7 bases lay outside the gene matches. CDR3 loop: CAISAPGTGNSYEQYF. Here the CDR3 DNA reads TGTGCCATCAGTGCCCCCGGGACAGGGAACTCCTACGAGCAGTACTTC.

This clone was observed a few times. The rearrangement uses TRBV4-2 and TRBJ2-1; the match to TRBD1 covers 8 bases. CDR3 length: 14 amino acids. The V segment lost 2 bases and the J segment 6 bases; nucleotides outside the gene matches: 3. CDR1 LGHNA and CDR2 YNFKEQ come from the germline V gene. DNA for the CDR3: TGTGCCAGCAGCCAACCACAGGGGGTCAATGAGCAGTTCTTC. It encodes CASSQPQGVNEQFF.

The chain couples TRBV4-2 to TRBJ1-6; 7 bases match TRBD1. In germline, CDR1 is LGHNA, CDR2 YNFKEQ. The J segment lost 2 bases and the V segment lost 0 bases, leaving 10 bases of the junction unmatched. The CDR3 contains 19 residues. The CDR3 nucleotides are TGTGCCAGCAGCCAAGACCTCACGACAGGGTCCACCTATAATTCACCCCTCCACTTT. The encoded protein is CASSQDLTTGSTYNSPLHF.

The chain joins TRBV27 to TRBJ2-5, with D tentatively TRBD1 (6 bases). Germline V gene data show CDR1 as MNHEY and CDR2 as SMNVEV (reference sequence). The CDR3 totals 15 residues. Trimming took off 5 bases at V and 5 bases at J, with 18 bases between the two ends. CDR3 sequence reads: CASSIGTRFEETQYF. Here the CDR3 DNA reads TGTGCCAGCAGTATCGGGACAAGATTTGAGGAGACCCAGTACTTC.

This clone turned up a few times. This chain links TRBV28 with TRBJ2-7, with 12 bases that match TRBD2. Germline V gene sequence: CDR1 MDHEN, CDR2 SYDVKM. The CDR3 sequence is 17 residues long. With 0 bases clipped from V and 0 bases from J, the junction kept 3 bases outside the gene matches. The CDR3 loop reads CASSLCELAGGSYEQYV. In DNA, the CDR3 is TGTGCCAGCAGTTTATGCGAACTAGCGGGGGGCTCCTACGAGCAGTACGTC.

The chain employs TRBV28 and TRBJ2-1, with TRBD2 as a possible D gene (6 bases). Germline V gene lookup returns CDR1 MDHEN and CDR2 SYDVKM. The CDR3 runs 16 residues. Trimming left V 2 bases short and J 6 bases short, with 17 bases between. The CDR3 reads CASSLRRLVRRNEQFF. CDR3 DNA sequence: TGTGCCAGCAGTTTAAGGAGACTAGTTCGTCGCAATGAGCAGTTCTTC.